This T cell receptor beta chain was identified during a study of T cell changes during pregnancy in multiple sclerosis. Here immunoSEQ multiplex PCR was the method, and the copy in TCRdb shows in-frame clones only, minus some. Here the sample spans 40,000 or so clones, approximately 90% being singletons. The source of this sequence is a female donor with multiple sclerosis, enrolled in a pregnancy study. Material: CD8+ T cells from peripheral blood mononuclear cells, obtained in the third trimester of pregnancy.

CDR3 nucleotides: TGTGCCAGCAGTCCGGACAGGGGCCTTCGGGAGACCCAGTACTTC. Translating it yields CASSPDRGLRETQYF. This sequence joins TRBV28 and TRBJ2-5, with 9 bases matching TRBD1. Per germline, CDR1 MDHEN and CDR2 SYDVKM. The CDR3 consists of 15 residues. With V trimmed by 5 bases and J by 5 bases, 9 bases remained unmatched.